Sequencing of this T cell receptor (beta chain) was carried out in a study of PD-1 blockade in classical Hodgkin lymphoma. The patients all showed relapse after autologous stem cell transplantation, while their brentuximab vedotin exposure varied. Generated by immunoSEQ multiplex PCR, the TCRdb table keeps only in-frame clones and is missing some. The table includes 30,000 to 35,000 clones, approximately 85% detected once. Trimming took 0 bases from V and 4 from J, leaving 6 bases between them. CDR1 is MNHEY and CDR2 is SVGAGI in the germline V gene. This CDR3 has 13 residues. The source is a human donor with classical Hodgkin lymphoma. The chain has TRBV6-5 and TRBJ1-2; a possible D gene is TRBD1 (5 bases). Here the sequenced sample was peripheral blood mononuclear cells (PBMCs), taken at baseline. The CDR3 region has the DNA TGTGCCAGCAGTTACTCACAGGTCTATGGCTACACCTTC. Its translation is CASSYSQVYGYTF.